Below, 12 T cell receptor beta chains from the same sample are listed, as sequenced in a study of shared clonotypes between healthy human individuals. Sequencing was performed with immunoSEQ multiplex PCR; in TCRdb, only in-frame clones are kept and a portion is missing. The sample has 550,000 to 850,000 clones; approximately 77% are singletons. Sequencing was carried out using memory CD4+ T cells sorted from blood. The subset denotes: CD45RA-negative fraction. These receptors were collected from a woman aged 25 to 45 in good health.

The chain links TRBV7-9 to TRBJ2-3, with 11 bases lining up with TRBD2. Germline assignment: CDR1 SEHNR and CDR2 FQNEAQ (reference sequence). V lost 6 bases to trimming and J lost 6 bases; unmatched junction nucleotides: 8. There are 15 residues in the CDR3. CDR3 nucleotides: TGTGCCAGCAGTTATACTAGCGGGAGATGGGATACGCAGTATTTT. Translated: CASSYTSGRWDTQYF.

Ten or more counts support this clone. The sample has other DNA sequences that encode this CDR3 too. The chain links TRBV7-9 to TRBJ2-2; D uncertain. Per the germline V gene, CDR1 is SEHNR and CDR2 is FQNEAQ (reference sequence). Trimming left V 2 bases short and J 1 base short, with 2 bases between. CDR3 length: 13 amino acids. CDR3 protein: CASSLLNTGELFF. CDR3 bases: TGTGCCAGCAGCTTACTGAACACCGGGGAGCTGTTTTTT.

As concerns this clone: A much more abundant neighbour one base away suggests this may be a read error. This rearrangement joins TRBV9 to TRBJ1-2; D is possibly TRBD1 (5 bases). Trimming stripped 4 bases from V and 0 bases from J, with 10 bases between. CDR1 and CDR2 (germline): SGDLS, YYNGEE. The CDR3 loop spans 14 amino acids. CDR3 region: CASSPPTANYGYTF. The CDR3 region has the DNA TGTGCCAGCAGCCCCCCGACAGCTAACTATGGCTACACCTTC.

In this sample, this clone turned up a few times. This sample also contains other DNA sequences that code for the same CDR3. J is TRBJ1-2 and V is TRBV2; tentative D call: TRBD1 (6 bases). CDR3 size: 14 residues. From germline, CDR1 is SNHLY and CDR2 FYNNEI. Trimming removed 2 bases at V and 2 bases at J, with 9 bases between. In DNA form, the CDR3 reads TGTGCCAGCAGTGAACGGGGGCTCAACTATGGCTACACCTTC. It is translated as CASSERGLNYGYTF.

The rearrangement joins TRBV5-1 to TRBJ1-1; D unclear. Germline V gene lookup returns CDR1 SGHRS and CDR2 YFSETQ. V dropped 5 bases and J dropped 9 bases, with 20 bases sitting between them. The CDR3 loop spans 14 amino acids. Here the CDR3 reads CASRPKTEDFKAFF. CDR3 nucleotides: TGCGCCAGCAGACCTAAGACCGAGGACTTTAAAGCTTTCTTT.

This CDR3 is CASRGGTITDTQYF. CDR3 bases: TGCGCCAGCAGAGGGGGGACTATCACAGATACGCAGTATTTT. The chain joins TRBV5-1 to TRBJ2-3; tentatively, D is TRBD2 (7 bases). CDR3 size: 14 residues. V gave up 5 bases and J gave up 2 bases, with 12 bases separating them. Germline V gene data show CDR1 as SGHRS and CDR2 as YFSETQ.

V and J are TRBV5-1 and TRBJ1-2; the match to TRBD1 covers 7 bases. This CDR3 is built from 14 residues. CDR1 and CDR2 from the germline V gene are SGHRS and YFSETQ. With 2 bases clipped from V and 5 bases from J, the junction kept 6 bases outside the gene matches. CDR3 sequence reads: CASSLGQELYGYTF. The CDR3 nucleotides read TGCGCCAGCAGCTTAGGACAGGAGCTATATGGCTACACCTTC.

This clone was counted once. The chain employs TRBV5-1 and TRBJ2-5; perhaps TRBD2 as D (7 bases). Germline CDR1 reads SGHRS; CDR2 reads YFSETQ. The V end lost 2 bases, the J end lost 2 bases, and 22 bases lay between the germline ends. The CDR3 sequence is 18 residues long. Here the CDR3 DNA reads TGCGCCAGCAGCTTAGCAAGGGGGGGATCCCAGGTACAAGAGACCCAGTACTTC. This gives the protein CASSLARGGSQVQETQYF.

Points on this clone: The same CDR3 arises from other DNA sequences in this sample as well. The chain recombines TRBV18 with TRBJ1-5, with a weak D call TRBD1 (5 bases). Between the trimmed V and J ends, which lost 2 bases and 4 bases, there was a span of 9 bases. The CDR3 is 14 residues long. Germline V gene data show CDR1 as KGHSH and CDR2 as LQKENI. CDR3 nucleotides: TGTGCCAGCTCACCAACAGGTGGGAATCAGCCCCAGCATTTT. It translates to CASSPTGGNQPQHF.

This clone occurred a few times. The chain carries TRBV14 and TRBJ2-1; D uncertain. The germline V and J ends were trimmed by 0 bases and 9 bases, with 15 bases remaining between them. CDR3 length: 15 residues. Looked up from germline, CDR1 is SGHDN and CDR2 is FVKESK. The CDR3: CASSQDPRSYVEQFF. For the CDR3, the DNA is TGTGCCAGCAGCCAAGACCCTCGGTCATACGTTGAGCAGTTCTTC.

The CDR3 nucleotides read TGTGCCAGCCACCGGGGGACTAGCGGCACAGATACGCAGTATTTT. It codes for CASHRGTSGTDTQYF. The chain is built from TRBV25-1 and TRBJ2-3; 10 nucleotides match TRBD2. CDR1 MGHDK and CDR2 SYGVNS come from the germline V gene. This CDR3 is 15 amino acids long. V gave up 8 bases and J gave up 1 base; unmatched junction bases: 6. Variable domain in full (rest from reference TRBV25-1 and TRBJ2-3): EADIYQTPRYLVIGTGKKITLECSQTMGHDKMYWYQQDPGMELHLIHYSYGVNSTEKGDLSSESTVSRIRTEHFPLTLESARPSHTSQYLCASHRGTSGTDTQYFGPGTRLTVL.

The chain recombines TRBV2 with TRBJ2-5; weak D call: TRBD1 (6 bases). The CDR3 extends over 15 amino acids. Per the germline V gene, CDR1 is SNHLY and CDR2 is FYNNEI. V lost 4 bases and J lost 5, with 17 bases in between. CDR3 coding DNA: TGTGCCAGCAGTGTGTGGGGCGCAAGGGGGGAGACCCAGTACTTC. Translated: CASSVWGARGETQYF.